These 18 T cell receptor beta chains share one sample of origin, sequenced in a study of cytomegalovirus exposure and HLA in healthy donors. A multiplex PCR was run with 60 Vbeta primers and 13 Jbeta primers. Clones were read by immunoSEQ multiplex PCR, and TCRdb kept only the in-frame ones, dropping some. The sample yields some 180,000 clones, 80% to 90% seen once. Sequencing used PBMCs. These TCRs come from a man aged 40-55 years in good health and CMV-seropositive.

The chain links TRBV4-3 to TRBJ2-5, with a tentative D call TRBD2 (6 bases). Trimming took off 3 bases at V and 0 bases at J, with 14 bases between the two ends. Germline lookup yields CDR1 LGHNA and CDR2 YSLEER. The CDR3 length is 16 residues. CDR3 bases: TGCGCCAGCAGCCAGGGGCTTATAGCGGACCAAGAGACCCAGTACTTC. Translated, it gives CASSQGLIADQETQYF.

The chain carries TRBV5-1 and TRBJ2-5, with a weak D call TRBD2 (6 bases). The germline gives CDR1 SGHRS, CDR2 YFSETQ. The CDR3 consists of 14 residues. V lost 0 bases to trimming and J lost 2 bases, with 8 bases between them. Here the CDR3 reads CASSLAGSQETQYF. The CDR3 DNA sequence: TGCGCCAGCAGCTTGGCCGGGAGTCAAGAGACCCAGTACTTC. Looking up the rest from reference TRBV5-1 and TRBJ2-5 gives the full variable domain: KAGVTQTPRYLIKTRGQQVTLSCSPISGHRSVSWYQQTPGQGLQFLFEYFSETQRNKGNFPGRFSGRQFSNSRSEMNVSTLELGDSALYLCASSLAGSQETQYFGPGTRLLVL.

This clone has only a few counts. The rearrangement joins TRBV5-4 to TRBJ2-3, with 7 bases lining up with TRBD1. The CDR3 length is 13 residues. J lost 5 bases, V lost 4 bases, and 4 bases had no gene match. The germline V gene encodes CDR1 SGHNT and CDR2 YYREEE (reference sequence). The CDR3 region has the DNA TGTGCCAGCAGCGGAAGGGGGCAAGATACGCAGTATTTT. Its protein is CASSGRGQDTQYF.

The chain has TRBV11-2 and TRBJ2-6, with TRBD1 as a possible D gene (6 bases). The CDR3 totals 18 residues. With 6 bases removed from V and 1 base from J, the gap between germline ends came to 19 bases. Germline V gene sequence: CDR1 SGHAT, CDR2 FQNNGV. CDR3 nucleotides: TGTGCCAGCAGTGTCAGGCGACAGGCTGTATCTGGGGCCAACGTCCTGACTTTC. Its protein is CASSVRRQAVSGANVLTF.

This chain joins TRBV18 and TRBJ1-1, with 9 bases matching TRBD1. CDR3 length: 14 residues. Trimming removed 5 bases from V and 2 bases from J; junction bases left unmatched: 3. Germline V gene lookup returns CDR1 KGHSH and CDR2 LQKENI. CDR3 sequence reads: CASSATGGNTEAFF. DNA for the CDR3: TGTGCCAGCTCAGCAACAGGGGGCAACACTGAAGCTTTCTTT.

V is TRBV5-1 and J is TRBJ2-1; 11 bases align to TRBD2. The CDR3 extends over 15 amino acids. The junction had 4 bases not matched to a gene; V was cut back by 1 base and J by 7 bases. CDR1 is SGHRS, CDR2 YFSETQ, per germline. CDR3 sequence: CASSLTSGSLNEQFF. The CDR3 coding sequence is TGCGCCAGCAGCTTGACTAGCGGGAGTCTGAATGAGCAGTTCTTC.

The rearrangement links TRBV25-1 to TRBJ1-1; D is ambiguous. V lost 8 bases, J lost 8 bases, and 12 bases lay in between. The CDR3 consists of 11 residues. Germline lookup yields CDR1 MGHDK and CDR2 SYGVNS. In DNA, the CDR3 is TGTGCCAGCGGAAGGACGGGAGAAGCTTTCTTT. It is translated as CASGRTGEAFF. Full variable domain (missing parts from reference TRBV25-1 and TRBJ1-1): EADIYQTPRYLVIGTGKKITLECSQTMGHDKMYWYQQDPGMELHLIHYSYGVNSTEKGDLSSESTVSRIRTEHFPLTLESARPSHTSQYLCASGRTGEAFFGQGTRLTVV.

This clone appeared once. This chain joins TRBV29-1 and TRBJ2-5; 8 bases align to TRBD1. The DNA end is more similar to TRBJ2-7, so the J call may be wrong. From germline, CDR1 is SQVTM and CDR2 ANQGSEA. The CDR3 is 13 amino acids. CDR3 in amino acids: CSVESRGRDEQYF. DNA of the CDR3: TGCAGCGTCGAGAGCAGGGGGCGAGACGAGCAGTACTTC.

The V and J genes are TRBV5-1 and TRBJ2-6, with TRBD2 as a possible D gene (5 bases). Germline CDR1 and CDR2: SGHRS and YFSETQ. Trimming removed 0 bases from V and 2 bases from J, with 9 bases in between. This CDR3 has 16 amino acids. The CDR3 here is CASSLAGVPGANVLTF. DNA of the CDR3: TGCGCCAGCAGCTTGGCCGGGGTACCTGGGGCCAACGTCCTGACTTTC. Looking up the rest from reference TRBV5-1 and TRBJ2-6 gives the full variable domain: KAGVTQTPRYLIKTRGQQVTLSCSPISGHRSVSWYQQTPGQGLQFLFEYFSETQRNKGNFPGRFSGRQFSNSRSEMNVSTLELGDSALYLCASSLAGVPGANVLTFGAGSRLTVL.

This chain uses TRBV6-6 with TRBJ1-5; 7 bases match TRBD1. The germline CDR1 and CDR2 sequences are MNHNY and SVGAGI (reference sequence). The CDR3 is 16 residues long. V was pared by 0 bases and J by 1 base, with 3 bases of the junction left unmatched. The CDR3 here is CASSYSAGGSNQPQHF. The CDR3 DNA reads TGTGCCAGCAGTTACTCAGCAGGGGGGAGCAATCAGCCCCAGCATTTT.

V is TRBV10-1 and J is TRBJ1-1; 12 bases are a match to TRBD1. Germline V gene lookup returns CDR1 WNHNN and CDR2 SYGVQD (reference sequence). V dropped 5 bases and J dropped 7; count of bases not matched to a gene: 11. The CDR3 consists of 16 residues. CDR3 protein: CASSKLAGTGGVEAFF. The CDR3 DNA reads as TGCGCCAGCAGTAAACTAGCCGGGACAGGGGGCGTTGAAGCTTTCTTT.

V is TRBV6-6 and J is TRBJ1-2, with D unclear. V dropped 0 bases and J dropped 3 bases, with 14 bases sitting between them. Germline loops: CDR1 MNHNY, CDR2 SVGAGI (reference sequence). The CDR3 has 16 residues. The CDR3 loop reads CASSYSWAALDYGYTF. The CDR3 coding sequence is TGTGCCAGCAGTTACTCCTGGGCAGCTTTGGACTATGGCTACACCTTC.

This clone has a single count. The J gene is TRBJ2-3, the V gene TRBV9, with TRBD2 identical over 8 bases. The CDR3 runs to 16 residues. Germline V gene sequence: CDR1 SGDLS, CDR2 YYNGEE. The ends lost 0 bases at V and 6 bases at J; junction bases unmatched: 9. CDR3 nucleotides: TGTGCCAGCAGCGTAGGGGATAGCGGGAATTACGATACGCAGTATTTT. It translates to CASSVGDSGNYDTQYF.

This chain uses TRBV25-1 with TRBJ2-6, with TRBD1 matching 9 bases. This CDR3 has 16 residues. In germline, CDR1 is MGHDK, CDR2 SYGVNS. V lost 11 bases to trimming and J lost 0 bases; unmatched junction nucleotides: 8. CDR3 sequence reads: CAGQGQGLSGANVLTF. The CDR3 DNA follows: TGTGCCGGACAGGGACAGGGACTCTCTGGGGCCAACGTCCTGACTTTC.

The rearrangement uses TRBV7-3 and TRBJ2-3; 10 nucleotides match TRBD2. Germline V gene lookup returns CDR1 SGHTA and CDR2 FQGTGA. V lost 4 bases and J lost 1; bases outside the gene matches: 5. This CDR3 has 16 residues. Here the CDR3 reads CASSSGGTSGTDTQYF. The CDR3 DNA sequence: TGTGCCAGCAGCTCGGGCGGGACTAGCGGCACAGATACGCAGTATTTT.

The chain is built from TRBV9 and TRBJ2-3; 10 bases agree with TRBD2. Germline CDR1 is SGDLS and CDR2 is YYNGEE. The CDR3 is 17 amino acids. The J segment lost 0 bases and the V segment lost 1 base, leaving 5 bases of the junction unmatched. The CDR3 nucleotides read TGTGCCAGCAGCGTACGAAGCGGGGGGGCTAGCACAGATACGCAGTATTTT. Amino acids: CASSVRSGGASTDTQYF.

The rearrangement links TRBV9 to TRBJ2-5, with TRBD1 identical over 8 bases. The J call is in doubt because the DNA end fits TRBJ2-7 better. Germline-derived CDR1 and CDR2 are SGDLS and YYNGEE. The CDR3 contains 14 residues. The CDR3 nucleotides read TGTGCCAGCAGCCCGGGACAGGTACAAATCGAGCAGTACTTC. Translated, it gives CASSPGQVQIEQYF.

The table lists this clone with a few counts. V and J are TRBV21-1 and TRBJ2-7; the table's D call, TRBD1, was not checked against the DNA. TRBV21-1 is labeled a pseudogene. This CDR3 has 15 residues. The CDR3, as DNA: TGTGCCAGCAGCAGGGACAGGGAAAGCTCCTACGAGCAGTACTTC. Encoded protein: CASSRDRESSYEQYF.